This is a list of T cell receptor beta chains from one sample in a study of control samples from healthy donors and cancer patients. The table came from immunoSEQ multiplex PCR; TCRdb's copy has only in-frame clones and leaves some out. The table records about 160,000 clones, approximately 94% of them present only once. The source material was PBMCs. The receptors were gathered from a man aged 55 to 70 with colorectal cancer. Both conserved end residues are part of each CDR3. The order of the fields is clone size, CDR3 length, V gene, J gene, CDR3 protein. Clone size appears in some rows only: once, few, many, or a class for an expanded clone.

abundance: NA
len: 14
v_gene: TRBV4-1
j_gene: TRBJ2-7
CDR3aa: CASSYRTGYDEQYF

abundance: NA
len: 14
v_gene: TRBV11-1
j_gene: TRBJ1-1
CDR3aa: CASSLVAEGTEAFF

abundance: few
len: 15
v_gene: TRBV6-1
j_gene: TRBJ1-1
CDR3aa: CASSDSRGEDTEAFF

abundance: NA
len: 15
v_gene: TRBV18
j_gene: TRBJ1-3
CDR3aa: CASSQGGDVQNTIYF

abundance: NA
len: 13
v_gene: TRBV30
j_gene: TRBJ2-7
CDR3aa: CAWDTGVLGEQYF

abundance: NA
len: 14
v_gene: TRBV6-5
j_gene: TRBJ1-1
CDR3aa: CASSKTSRVSEAFF

abundance: NA
len: 11
v_gene: TRBV6-5
j_gene: TRBJ1-5
CDR3aa: CASTLGGSQHF

abundance: NA
len: 12
v_gene: TRBV10-3
j_gene: TRBJ1-2
CDR3aa: CAIRTGGDGYTF

abundance: NA
len: 15
v_gene: TRBV5-1
j_gene: TRBJ2-7
CDR3aa: CASSLVTGGIHEQYF

abundance: NA
len: 15
v_gene: TRBV5-1
j_gene: TRBJ2-5
CDR3aa: CASSAGQGAPETQYF

abundance: NA
len: 16
v_gene: TRBV19
j_gene: TRBJ1-2
CDR3aa: CASSIPTGGPNYGYTF

abundance: NA
len: 15
v_gene: TRBV7-2
j_gene: TRBJ2-7
CDR3aa: CASSLSEAVSYEQYF

abundance: NA
len: 17
v_gene: TRBV18
j_gene: TRBJ2-2
CDR3aa: CASSPRAPGKGAGELFF